The TCR beta chain described here comes from a study of T cells in Graves' hyperthyroidism and ophthalmopathy. Uncontrolled infection, other autoimmune disease, pregnancy or lactation disqualified patients from enrolment. The CDR3 runs 15 residues. Germline CDR1 reads SGHTA; CDR2 reads FQGNSA. J lost 7 bases, V lost 1 base, and 6 bases had no gene match. Ten or more counts support this clonotype. Researchers amplified the TCR beta CDR3 regions from RNA transcripts. TCR CDR3 regions were first amplified by RT-PCR with HTBI primers. Using its own MiXCR run on the multiplex PCR reads, TCRdb lists one record per CDR3 protein. The table includes hundreds of thousands of distinct CDR3 sequences, approximately 14% detected once.

Sequencing was performed on blood. This chain uses TRBV7-2 with TRBJ2-7; 11 nucleotides match TRBD2. This TCR was recovered from a woman aged 18-29 years with Graves' hyperthyroidism. This CDR3 reads CASSLGRTSGLEQYF. The CDR3 DNA is TGTGCCAGCAGCTTAGGCCGGACTAGCGGGCTGGAGCAGTACTTC.